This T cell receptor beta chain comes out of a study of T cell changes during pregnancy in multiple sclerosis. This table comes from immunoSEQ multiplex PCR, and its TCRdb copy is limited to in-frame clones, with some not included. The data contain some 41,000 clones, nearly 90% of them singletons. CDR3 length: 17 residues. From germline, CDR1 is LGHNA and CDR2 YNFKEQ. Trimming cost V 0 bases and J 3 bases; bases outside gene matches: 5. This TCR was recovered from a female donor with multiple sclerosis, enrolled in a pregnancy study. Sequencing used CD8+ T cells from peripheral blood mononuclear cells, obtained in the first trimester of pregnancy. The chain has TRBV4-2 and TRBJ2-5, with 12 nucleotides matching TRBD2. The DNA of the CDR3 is TGTGCCAGCAGCCAAGATTGGGCTAGCGGGGGGGAAGAGACCCAGTACTTC. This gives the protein CASSQDWASGGEETQYF.